Shown below are 32 T cell receptor beta chains from a single sample sequenced in a study of OX40 agonist ivuxolimab in advanced cancers. The repertoire was sequenced with immunoSEQ multiplex PCR; TCRdb's copy has only in-frame clones and lacks some. Of 90,000 to 120,000 clones in the sample, 91% were seen once. The sequencing used CD4+ or CD8+ T cells sorted from blood, collected in a trial of the OX40 agonist ivuxolimab. Receptors originate from an adult with an advanced solid tumor such as melanoma, head and neck, liver or kidney cancer.

V is TRBV28 and J is TRBJ1-4; TRBD1 matches 9 bases. V gave up 0 bases and J gave up 8 bases; unmatched junction bases: 10. This CDR3 contains 17 residues. Germline V CDR1 and CDR2: MDHEN, SYDVKM. CDR3 residues: CASSLWPPGQGREKLFF. The CDR3 DNA reads as TGTGCCAGCAGTTTATGGCCCCCGGGACAGGGTCGGGAAAAACTGTTTTTT. Full variable domain (outside the CDR3, taken from reference TRBV28 and TRBJ1-4): DVKVTQSSRYLVKRTGEKVFLECVQDMDHENMFWYRQDPGLGLRLIYFSYDVKMKEKGDIPEGYSVSREKKERFSLILESASTNQTSMYLCASSLWPPGQGREKLFFGSGTQLSVL.

The chain joins TRBV28 to TRBJ2-1, with 13 bases fitting TRBD2. V lost 5 bases and J lost 7; bases outside the gene matches: 5. This CDR3 region has 15 residues. Looked up from germline, CDR1 is MDHEN and CDR2 is SYDVKM. The CDR3 region is CASSRLAGGVNEQFF. The CDR3 DNA reads TGTGCCAGCAGTCGACTAGCGGGAGGTGTAAATGAGCAGTTCTTC.

This clone has more than one count but fewer than ten. This sequence joins TRBV11-2 and TRBJ2-2, with TRBD1 matching 7 bases. This CDR3 contains 15 residues. The ends lost 0 bases at V and 4 bases at J; junction bases unmatched: 2. Germline V gene lookup returns CDR1 SGHAT and CDR2 FQNNGV. The CDR3 DNA reads as TGTGCCAGCAGCTTAGAGGCAGGGGGCACCGGGGAGCTGTTTTTT. It encodes CASSLEAGGTGELFF. The full variable domain, completed using reference TRBV11-2 and TRBJ2-2, is EAGVAQSPRYKIIEKRQSVAFWCNPISGHATLYWYQQILGQGPKLLIQFQNNGVVDDSQLPKDRFSAERLKGVDSTLKIQPAKLEDSAVYLCASSLEAGGTGELFFGEGSRLTVL.

The chain is built from TRBV28 and TRBJ2-2; D ambiguous. This CDR3 spans 14 amino acids. Trimming stripped 6 bases from V and 0 bases from J, with 8 bases between. CDR1 is MDHEN, CDR2 SYDVKM, per germline. The CDR3 sequence: CASSPTPNTGELFF. In nucleotides, the CDR3 is TGTGCCAGCAGCCCGACTCCGAACACCGGGGAGCTGTTTTTT. Full variable domain (outside the CDR3, taken from reference TRBV28 and TRBJ2-2): DVKVTQSSRYLVKRTGEKVFLECVQDMDHENMFWYRQDPGLGLRLIYFSYDVKMKEKGDIPEGYSVSREKKERFSLILESASTNQTSMYLCASSPTPNTGELFFGEGSRLTVL.

This clone was detected a few times. The chain uses TRBV19 and TRBJ2-7; 7 bases map to TRBD1. Germline V lookup: CDR1 LNHDA, CDR2 SQIVND (reference sequence). The CDR3 totals 14 residues. V dropped 5 bases and J dropped 4; count of bases not matched to a gene: 8. CDR3 protein: CASSPAGGGYEQYF. The CDR3 region has the DNA TGTGCCAGTAGTCCCGCAGGGGGTGGGTACGAGCAGTACTTC.

The chain uses TRBV11-2 and TRBJ2-1, with D possibly being TRBD1 or TRBD2 (5 bases each). With 1 base removed from V and 12 bases from J, the gap between germline ends came to 10 bases. This CDR3 is built from 12 residues. Germline CDR1 reads SGHAT; CDR2 reads FQNNGV. CDR3 DNA: TGTGCCAGCAGCTTAGGAGAGGGGAGGCAGTTCTTC. Encoded protein: CASSLGEGRQFF.

CDR3 protein: CASSGPEGGGELFF. The CDR3 bases are TGTGCCAGCAGCGGACCTGAGGGAGGCGGGGAGCTGTTTTTT. The chain is built from TRBV5-4 and TRBJ2-2; weak D call: TRBD2 (6 bases). Trimming stripped 4 bases from V and 7 bases from J, with 14 bases between. Germline CDR1 reads SGHNT; CDR2 reads YYREEE (reference sequence). This CDR3 is built from 14 residues.

The rearrangement links TRBV7-2 to TRBJ2-7, with 15 positions matching TRBD2. Germline CDR1 is SGHTA and CDR2 is FQGNSA. Trimming at V came to 5 bases and at J to 7 bases, leaving 9 bases not matched to a gene. The CDR3 is made up of 16 amino acids. The chain's CDR3 is CASSPGTSGRLGEQYF. The CDR3 DNA reads TGTGCCAGCAGCCCGGGGACTAGCGGGAGGTTGGGGGAGCAGTACTTC.

The chain couples TRBV7-6 to TRBJ2-3; tentative D call: TRBD2 (8 bases). CDR3 length: 15 amino acids. V was clipped by 8 bases and J by 1 base, with 16 bases between them. Looked up from germline, CDR1 is SGHVS and CDR2 is FNYEAQ. The CDR3 region is CASVLSGTGTDTQYF. The CDR3 DNA sequence: TGTGCCAGCGTCCTTAGCGGGACAGGCACAGATACGCAGTATTTT.

V and J are TRBV18 and TRBJ2-5; 7 positions match TRBD1. Germline assignment: CDR1 KGHSH and CDR2 LQKENI. This CDR3 region has 15 residues. The junction had 2 bases not matched to a gene; V was cut back by 0 bases and J by 1 base. The CDR3 loop reads CASSPPQGLQETQYF. The DNA of the CDR3 is TGTGCCAGCTCACCACCACAGGGGCTCCAAGAGACCCAGTACTTC.

V gene TRBV6-5 combines with J gene TRBJ1-1, with 8 bases that match TRBD1. V was pared by 6 bases and J by 1 base, with 7 bases of the junction left unmatched. This CDR3 contains 15 residues. The germline V gene has CDR1 MNHEY and CDR2 SVGAGI. The CDR3 nucleotides read TGTGCCAGCAGCTTCACAGGGGGGCCGAACACTGAAGCTTTCTTT. This gives the protein CASSFTGGPNTEAFF.

The chain carries TRBV27 and TRBJ1-2; perhaps TRBD1 as D (5 bases). This CDR3 has 15 amino acids. Germline V gene lookup returns CDR1 MNHEY and CDR2 SMNVEV (reference sequence). Trimming removed 3 bases at V and 5 bases at J, with 16 bases between. The chain's CDR3 is CASSFHYGGIYGYTF. The CDR3 DNA is TGTGCCAGCAGTTTTCATTACGGGGGGATTTATGGCTACACCTTC.

The sample holds one count of this clone. The chain employs TRBV10-1 and TRBJ2-6, with 7 positions matching TRBD1. The germline V gene has CDR1 WNHNN and CDR2 SYGVQD (reference sequence). The junction had 0 bases not matched to a gene; V was cut back by 8 bases and J by 2 bases. The CDR3 totals 13 residues. The CDR3 spells CASGTAGANVLTF. As DNA, the CDR3 is TGCGCCAGCGGGACAGCTGGGGCCAACGTCCTGACTTTC.

The chain carries TRBV14 and TRBJ2-1, with D tentatively TRBD1 or TRBD2 (5 bases each). With 3 bases removed from V and 1 base from J, the gap between germline ends came to 7 bases. The CDR3 runs 14 residues. Germline V gene sequence: CDR1 SGHDN, CDR2 FVKESK. The CDR3 spells CASSQRGSYNEQFF. Written as DNA, the CDR3 is TGTGCCAGCAGCCAGAGGGGATCCTACAATGAGCAGTTCTTC.

CDR3 bases: TGTGCCATCAGTGAGTCTAGTCCTCGAGGTCAGCCCCAGCATTTT. It specifies CAISESSPRGQPQHF. The chain recombines TRBV10-3 with TRBJ1-5; D call uncertain. V shed 0 bases and J shed 6 bases, with 12 bases lying between them. Germline assignment: CDR1 ENHRY and CDR2 SYGVKD. This CDR3 is built from 15 residues.

V usage is TRBV5-1 and J usage is TRBJ2-1; either TRBD1 or TRBD2 may fit D (5 bases each). Germline V gives CDR1 SGHRS, CDR2 YFSETQ. Trimming took off 3 bases at V and 2 bases at J, with 9 bases between the two ends. This CDR3 has 14 residues. CDR3 DNA sequence: TGCGCCAGCAGCTGGTGGGACGCCTACAATGAGCAGTTCTTC. Its translation: CASSWWDAYNEQFF.

The DNA for the CDR3 is TGCGCCAGCAGCCGAACCGGGACAGAGAATGAAAAACTGTTTTTT. It yields the protein CASSRTGTENEKLFF. The chain recombines TRBV4-1 with TRBJ1-4; TRBD1 matches 7 bases. CDR3 length: 15 amino acids. Germline V lookup: CDR1 MGHRA, CDR2 YSYEKL. After removal of 4 bases from V and 5 bases from J, the junction contained 7 bases not matched to a gene.

The chain links TRBV6-6 to TRBJ2-1; 7 bases align to TRBD1. CDR1 and CDR2 (germline): MNHNY, SVGAGI (reference sequence). This CDR3 has 13 residues. The V gene end was trimmed by 7 bases and the J gene end by 6 bases; junction bases not matched to a gene: 6. As DNA, the CDR3 is TGTGCCAGCAACACAGGGGCCGGCAATGAGCAGTTCTTC. This sequence encodes CASNTGAGNEQFF.

This sequence joins TRBV6-1 and TRBJ2-1; 8 nucleotides line up with TRBD2. Germline CDR1 MNHNS, CDR2 SASEGT. The CDR3 spans 15 residues. Losses at the gene ends were 5 bases for V and 4 bases for J; bases not matched to a gene: 7. CDR3 DNA sequence: TGTGCCAGCAGTATTGGACTAGCTGTTTACAATGAGCAGTTCTTC. Its translation: CASSIGLAVYNEQFF.

The J gene is TRBJ2-3, the V gene TRBV5-6; 9 nucleotides match TRBD2. The germline gives CDR1 SGHDT, CDR2 YYEEEE. The CDR3 has 16 residues. V trimming: 0 bases; J trimming: 0 bases; junction bases outside the gene matches: 2. CDR3 nucleotides: TGTGCCAGCAGCTTGGGACTAGCGGCTAGCACAGATACGCAGTATTTT. Translated: CASSLGLAASTDTQYF. Full variable domain (rest looked up from reference TRBV5-6 and TRBJ2-3): DAGVTQSPTHLIKTRGQQVTLRCSPKSGHDTVSWYQQALGQGPQFIFQYYEEEERQRGNFPDRFSGHQFPNYSSELNVNALLLGDSALYLCASSLGLAASTDTQYFGPGTRLTVL.

This chain links TRBV6-1 with TRBJ2-1, with 12 bases aligning to TRBD2. The CDR3 totals 16 residues. Germline assignment: CDR1 MNHNS and CDR2 SASEGT. With 4 bases clipped from V and 4 bases from J, the junction kept 5 bases outside the gene matches. The CDR3 here is CASSGRLAGEYNEQFF. CDR3 sequence (DNA): TGTGCCAGCAGTGGCCGACTAGCGGGAGAATACAATGAGCAGTTCTTC.

The CDR3 DNA reads TGTGCCAGCAGTTCCACAGATACGCAGTATTTT. This codes for CASSSTDTQYF. This chain links TRBV6-6 with TRBJ2-3, with no clear D. This CDR3 has 11 residues. Trimming cost V 4 bases and J 2 bases, with 1 base left between them. CDR1 and CDR2 (germline): MNHNY, SVGAGI (reference sequence).

The V gene is TRBV6-1, the J gene TRBJ1-1; 7 bases are shared with TRBD1. The ends lost 7 bases at V and 5 bases at J; junction bases unmatched: 10. This CDR3 is built from 14 residues. In germline, CDR1 is MNHNS, CDR2 SASEGT. CDR3 region: CASTKLQGETEAFF. For the CDR3, the DNA is TGTGCCAGCACCAAATTGCAGGGGGAGACTGAAGCTTTCTTT.

This clone was counted a single time. The CDR3 loop reads CASSHENGASTEAFF. CDR3 sequence (DNA): TGTGCCAGCAGTCACGAGAATGGGGCGAGCACTGAAGCTTTCTTT. The rearrangement joins TRBV6-5 to TRBJ1-1; perhaps TRBD1 as D (5 bases). Germline CDR1 is MNHEY and CDR2 is SVGAGI. V lost 5 bases and J lost 4, with 17 bases in between. The CDR3 has 15 residues.

The V and J genes are TRBV28 and TRBJ2-5; a weak D match, TRBD1 (6 bases). With 7 bases removed from V and 4 bases from J, the gap between germline ends came to 13 bases. The CDR3 is 13 residues long. CDR1 MDHEN and CDR2 SYDVKM come from the germline V gene. The CDR3 loop is CASKNRVAETQYF. In DNA, the CDR3 is TGTGCCAGCAAAAACAGGGTGGCAGAGACCCAGTACTTC.

This chain links TRBV19 with TRBJ2-1; TRBD2 matches at 7 bases. With V trimmed by 9 bases and J by 4 bases, 18 bases remained unmatched. The CDR3 length is 17 residues. The germline gives CDR1 LNHDA, CDR2 SQIVND (reference sequence). The CDR3 DNA sequence: TGTGCCAGCTCCTTTAGGAGTAAACGGGAGGATTACAATGAGCAGTTCTTC. This gives the protein CASSFRSKREDYNEQFF.

The genes are TRBV2 and TRBJ1-4, with D unclear. Looked up from germline, CDR1 is SNHLY and CDR2 is FYNNEI. Trimming left V 5 bases short and J 2 bases short, with 15 bases between. There are 16 residues in the CDR3. The CDR3 DNA sequence: TGTGCCAGCAGTCCCCCGGTGGGCTCCACTAATGAAAAACTGTTTTTT. Its protein product is CASSPPVGSTNEKLFF.

The chain employs TRBV28 and TRBJ1-5; no clear D gene. V was pared by 3 bases and J by 0 bases, with 12 bases between. Germline CDR1 reads MDHEN; CDR2 reads SYDVKM. This CDR3 region has 16 residues. CDR3: CASSFSTTTSNQPQHF. CDR3 bases: TGTGCCAGCAGTTTTTCGACGACAACTAGCAATCAGCCCCAGCATTTT.

The chain is built from TRBV28 and TRBJ1-6; D call uncertain. This CDR3 spans 11 amino acids. Germline CDR1 is MDHEN and CDR2 is SYDVKM. Trimming removed 4 bases from V and 6 bases from J, with 1 base in between. The DNA of the CDR3 is TGTGCCAGCAGTTCTAATTCACCCCTCCACTTT. Residues: CASSSNSPLHF.

J is TRBJ2-7 and V is TRBV28; 8 bases are shared with TRBD1. J lost 2 bases, V lost 5 bases, and 8 bases had no gene match. The CDR3 consists of 15 residues. Germline CDR1 MDHEN, CDR2 SYDVKM. The CDR3 DNA sequence: TGTGCCAGCAGTCCCAGGGGGCCCACCGCCTACGAGCAGTACTTC. Translated: CASSPRGPTAYEQYF.

V and J are TRBV27 and TRBJ1-1; tentative D call: TRBD1 (5 bases). Trimming took 3 bases from V and 0 from J, leaving 14 bases between them. CDR3 size: 16 residues. Germline assignment: CDR1 MNHEY and CDR2 SMNVEV (reference sequence). DNA of the CDR3: TGTGCCAGCAGTTTCCGGGGACCTTCGATGAACACTGAAGCTTTCTTT. Encoded protein: CASSFRGPSMNTEAFF.

The gene calls are TRBV19 and TRBJ1-1; D gene ambiguous. The CDR3 totals 15 residues. Trimming pared 7 bases from V and 6 bases from J, leaving 21 bases between. CDR1 is LNHDA, CDR2 SQIVND, per germline (reference sequence). CDR3 in DNA: TGTGCCAGTACCCCAGGAAAGGCATACCTCCCTGAAGCTTTCTTT. Its translation is CASTPGKAYLPEAFF.